Below, 28 T cell receptor beta chains from the same sample are listed, as sequenced in a study of T cells in Graves' hyperthyroidism and ophthalmopathy (dated by TCRdb to about 2019). The library was produced with multiplex PCR. The listed sequencing device is Illumina HiSeq 2000. TCR beta CDR3 regions were amplified from RNA transcripts. For the first round of RT-PCR on the TCR CDR3, the HTBI primer set was used together with the Qiagen OneStep RT-PCR kit. TCRdb passed the public sequencing reads through fastp at Q25 and MiXCR, retaining productive beta sequences. Each record represents a unique CDR3 protein, reported with the most common genes and DNA among its rows. The sample table holds hundreds of thousands of distinct CDR3 sequences, of which less than 30% were seen once. The top ten hold roughly 24% of the sample. The specimen sequenced was blood. These receptors all come from a man aged 35 to 55 with Graves' hyperthyroidism that later progressed to Graves' ophthalmopathy.

Remarks on this clonotype: This may stem from a read error, because a much larger clone lies one nucleotide away. V is TRBV9 and J is TRBJ2-3; perhaps TRBD2 as D (6 bases). The CDR3 runs to 16 residues. Germline CDR1 SGDLS, CDR2 YYNGEE. V was cut by 0 bases and J by 5 bases, with 16 bases left in between. The CDR3 DNA reads TGTGCCAGCAGCGTAGATCGGGAGAGGGAGAGAGATACGCAGTATTTT. This gives the protein CASSVDRERERDTQYF.

A note on this clonotype: A read error may produce the germline difference seen at one junction end. V and J are TRBV28 and TRBJ2-7; 8 bases are shared with TRBD1. CDR1 and CDR2 from the germline V gene are MDHEN and SYDVKM. The CDR3 has 13 amino acids. The CDR3 DNA reads as TGTGCCAGCAGTACCTCGCAGGACAGGGTCAATCTGTTC. Protein sequence: CASSTSQDRVNLF.

This clonotype appeared once. This chain links TRBV10-3 with TRBJ2-7; D possibly corresponds to TRBD1 (5 bases). The V end was cut by 5 bases, the J end by 0 bases, with 20 bases between. The germline V gene encodes CDR1 ENHRY and CDR2 SYGVKD. This CDR3 region has 17 residues. The CDR3, as DNA: TGTGCCATCAGTCTGGACATCCGACTTCTCAGCTCCTACGAGCAGTACTTC. Protein sequence: CAISLDIRLLSSYEQYF.

This clonotype was found a few times. CDR3 protein: CATSDPDSYQETQYF. The DNA for the CDR3 is TGTGCCACCAGTGACCCCGACTCGTACCAAGAGACCCAGTACTTC. This chain connects TRBV24-1 to TRBJ2-5; D not certain. Germline CDR1 reads KGHDR; CDR2 reads SFDVKD. The CDR3 spans 15 residues. With 4 bases removed from V and 0 bases from J, the gap between germline ends came to 11 bases.

This clonotype was counted at least ten times. The J gene is TRBJ2-5, the V gene TRBV5-1; D perhaps matches TRBD2 (6 bases). The germline gives CDR1 SGHRS, CDR2 YFSETQ. The CDR3 is 17 amino acids. V lost 0 bases and J 1 base, leaving 16 bases between the germline ends. CDR3 amino acids: CASSLGTSGGVQETQYF. The CDR3 nucleotides are TGCGCCAGCAGCTTGGGGACTTCCGGGGGAGTCCAAGAGACCCAGTACTTC.

A note on this clonotype: This may be a read error, as it is one base from a much larger clone. The V gene is TRBV12-3 or TRBV12-4, the J gene TRBJ2-7, with a possible D match to TRBD1 (6 bases). The germline V and J ends were trimmed by 5 bases and 1 base, with 9 bases remaining between them. The CDR3 has 13 amino acids. DNA for the CDR3: TGTGCCAGCAGTAGGACAGAATCCTACGAGCAGTACTTC. This gives the protein CASSRTESYEQYF.

This clonotype was counted a few times. CDR3 residues: CASSPKTGFAYEQYF. CDR3 DNA: TGTGCCAGCAGTCCGAAGACAGGGTTCGCTTACGAGCAGTACTTC. The chain uses TRBV28 and TRBJ2-7; 7 bases align to TRBD1. The length of the CDR3 is 15 residues. CDR1 is MDHEN and CDR2 is SYDVKM in the germline V gene. J was trimmed by 4 bases and V by 5 bases; bases with no gene match: 11.

This clonotype was detected ten times or more. The chain carries TRBV7-9 and TRBJ1-1; perhaps TRBD1 as D (5 bases). Germline CDR1 SEHNR, CDR2 FQNEAQ (reference sequence). The V and J ends lost 5 bases and 1 base respectively, with 11 bases between them. The CDR3 extends over 14 amino acids. CDR3 protein: CASSRGAQNTEAFF. The CDR3 coding sequence is TGTGCCAGCAGCAGGGGAGCCCAGAACACTGAAGCTTTCTTT.

This clonotype was counted at least ten times. The CDR3 DNA is TGTGCCAGCAGTGAAGGGGGGACACGAGAGACCCAGTACTTC. Protein: CASSEGGTRETQYF. The gene calls are TRBV6-1 and TRBJ2-5; perhaps TRBD1 as D (6 bases). In germline, CDR1 is MNHNS, CDR2 SASEGT. The CDR3 totals 14 residues. The ends were cut back, 1 base at V and 4 bases at J, with 10 bases in the middle.

The CDR3 DNA sequence: TGTGCCACCAGTGACCCCGGACAGCCCGAAGCTTTCTTT. Protein: CATSDPGQPEAFF. The gene calls are TRBV24-1 and TRBJ1-1; tentatively, D is TRBD1 (6 bases). The CDR3 is made up of 13 amino acids. Deletions cut 4 bases from V and 8 bases from J, with 13 bases between. Germline CDR1 reads KGHDR; CDR2 reads SFDVKD.

In its sample, this clonotype was seen many times. The chain's CDR3 is CASSEREDTEAFF. The CDR3 DNA follows: TGTGCCAGCAGTGAACGAGAAGACACTGAAGCTTTCTTT. V is TRBV6-1 and J is TRBJ1-1; unclear D gene. Between the trimmed V and J ends, which lost 2 bases and 3 bases, there was a span of 7 bases. CDR1 is MNHNS, CDR2 SASEGT, per germline. This CDR3 has 13 amino acids.

This chain uses TRBV30 with TRBJ1-1; maybe TRBD1 (5 bases). Germline assignment: CDR1 GTSNPN and CDR2 SVGIG (reference sequence). The CDR3 loop spans 12 amino acids. Trimming shortened V by 5 bases and J by 11 bases, and 18 bases separated the two germline ends. The DNA of the CDR3 is TGTGCCTGGGCTGGGCGGGGGGACGATGCTTTCTTT. Translation: CAWAGRGDDAFF.

This chain links TRBV11-1 with TRBJ2-2; tentative D call: TRBD1 (6 bases). This CDR3 contains 16 residues. Trimming took 5 bases from V and 7 from J, leaving 20 bases between them. Germline V gene sequence: CDR1 SGHAT, CDR2 FQDESV (reference sequence). CDR3 in DNA: TGTGCCAGCAGCCCACCGGCAGGGGATTTTGTCGGGGAGCTGTTTTTT. It yields the protein CASSPPAGDFVGELFF.

The gene calls are TRBV19 and TRBJ2-5; the match to TRBD2 covers 13 bases. With 6 bases clipped from V and 5 bases from J, the junction kept 9 bases outside the gene matches. Germline CDR1 LNHDA, CDR2 SQIVND (reference sequence). The CDR3 sequence is 16 residues long. CDR3 protein: CASSRRGLAGEETQYF. The CDR3 coding sequence is TGTGCCAGTAGCCGGCGTGGACTAGCGGGGGAGGAGACCCAGTACTTC.

This clonotype has a count of ten or more. The chain couples TRBV20-1 to TRBJ2-5; possibly TRBD1 for D (7 bases). V lost 3 bases to trimming and J lost 5 bases, with 16 bases between them. Germline assignment: CDR1 DFQATT and CDR2 SNEGSKA (reference sequence). There are 14 residues in the CDR3. The CDR3 spells CSARTPEGAETQYF. CDR3 sequence (DNA): TGCAGTGCTAGGACGCCGGAGGGGGCTGAGACCCAGTACTTC.

Only a few counts were recorded for this clonotype. The V call is TRBV14, the J call TRBJ2-2; no clear D. The CDR3 is 15 amino acids. Germline assignment: CDR1 SGHDN and CDR2 FVKESK. Trimming shortened V by 4 bases and J by 1 base, and 10 bases separated the two germline ends. The CDR3 coding sequence is TGTGCCAGCAGCCGAAAGACGGTGAACACCGGGGAGCTGTTTTTT. It specifies CASSRKTVNTGELFF. Supplemented by reference TRBV14 and TRBJ2-2, the full variable domain reads EAGVTQFPSHSVIEKGQTVTLRCDPISGHDNLYWYRRVMGKEIKFLLHFVKESKQDESGMPNNRFLAERTGGTYSTLKVQPAELEDSGVYFCASSRKTVNTGELFFGEGSRLTVL.

The V call is TRBV10-2, the J call TRBJ2-7; no clear D. The CDR3 runs to 15 residues. Germline V gene data show CDR1 as WSHSY and CDR2 as SAAADI. The V end lost 2 bases, the J end lost 0 bases, and 11 bases lay between the germline ends. The CDR3 loop is CASSELDNLSYEQYF. The CDR3 DNA reads TGCGCCAGCAGTGAGCTGGATAACCTCTCCTACGAGCAGTACTTC.

This clonotype was observed many times. The chain couples TRBV24-1 to TRBJ2-2, with D possibly being TRBD1 (6 bases). The CDR3 sequence is 17 residues long. CDR1 KGHDR and CDR2 SFDVKD come from the germline V gene. Trimming pared 1 base from V and 1 base from J, leaving 12 bases between. The CDR3 DNA is TGTGCCACCAGTGATTTAGGGGGAGTTAGGAACACCGGGGAGCTGTTTTTT. As protein: CATSDLGGVRNTGELFF.

This clonotype has ten or more counts. The chain is built from TRBV7-8 and TRBJ1-2, with D perhaps TRBD1 (6 bases). V gave up 2 bases and J gave up 8 bases, with 12 bases separating them. Germline loops: CDR1 SGHVS, CDR2 FQNEAQ. The CDR3 has 13 residues. The CDR3 here is CASSLYRAKGYTF. CDR3 sequence (DNA): TGTGCCAGCAGCTTATACAGGGCGAAAGGCTACACCTTC.

Ten or more counts support this clonotype. The chain recombines TRBV19 with TRBJ2-4; weak D call: TRBD2 (6 bases). This CDR3 spans 16 amino acids. Germline-derived CDR1 and CDR2 are LNHDA and SQIVND (reference sequence). V lost 4 bases to trimming and J lost 0 bases, with 13 bases between them. The CDR3, as DNA: TGTGCCAGTAGTACTCAGACTAGACGAGCCAAAAACATTCAGTACTTC. As protein: CASSTQTRRAKNIQYF.

This clonotype appeared a few times. The genes are TRBV6-2 or TRBV6-3 and TRBJ1-1; no reliable D call. Germline-derived CDR1 and CDR2 are MNHEY and SVGEGT. This CDR3 is 15 amino acids long. The V and J ends lost 0 bases and 4 bases respectively, with 12 bases between them. CDR3 nucleotide sequence: TGTGCCAGCAGTTACTCGGGCCGGGAGGGCACTGAAGCTTTCTTT. Amino acids: CASSYSGREGTEAFF.

This clonotype was seen many times. The chain recombines TRBV6-5 with TRBJ2-5; D may be TRBD1 (5 bases). The germline V and J ends were trimmed by 0 bases and 1 base, with 9 bases remaining between them. The CDR3 runs 15 residues. Looked up from germline, CDR1 is MNHEY and CDR2 is SVGAGI. The CDR3 is CASSYSLGLQETQYF. DNA for the CDR3: TGTGCCAGCAGTTACTCCTTGGGGCTCCAAGAGACCCAGTACTTC.

Ten or more counts support this clonotype. The rearrangement joins TRBV11-1 to TRBJ2-5, with TRBD2 identical over 8 bases. V lost 3 bases, J lost 4 bases, and 4 bases stayed unmatched. CDR1 SGHAT and CDR2 FQDESV come from the germline V gene (reference sequence). This CDR3 is built from 14 residues. The CDR3 DNA reads as TGTGCCAGCAGCTTCGTCCTAGCGGGAGAGACCCAGTACTTC. It is translated as CASSFVLAGETQYF.

The sample holds a few counts of this clonotype. The V gene is TRBV30, the J gene TRBJ1-1; no reliable D call. The CDR3 is 12 residues long. The V gene's germline CDR1 is GTSNPN and CDR2 SVGIG (reference sequence). The germline V and J ends were trimmed by 4 bases and 6 bases, with 12 bases remaining between them. Here the CDR3 reads CAWILAAAEAFF. The CDR3 DNA reads TGTGCCTGGATCCTTGCCGCCGCTGAAGCTTTCTTT.

At least ten counts were recorded for this clonotype. This chain connects TRBV27 to TRBJ2-5; D gene unclear. This CDR3 spans 13 amino acids. V was trimmed by 6 bases and J by 4 bases, leaving 12 bases between them. CDR1 MNHEY and CDR2 SMNVEV come from the germline V gene (reference sequence). CDR3 sequence: CASRPHLVETQYF. The DNA of the CDR3 is TGTGCCAGCAGACCCCACCTTGTAGAGACCCAGTACTTC.

In this sample, this clonotype turned up a few times. The J gene is TRBJ1-1, the V gene TRBV5-1, with a tentative D call TRBD1 (5 bases). This CDR3 spans 14 amino acids. Trimming removed 5 bases at V and 1 base at J, with 12 bases between. CDR1 is SGHRS and CDR2 is YFSETQ in the germline V gene. The CDR3 nucleotides read TGCGCCAGCAGGCCGATGACAGAGAACACTGAAGCTTTCTTT. This gives the protein CASRPMTENTEAFF.

Many counts were recorded for this clonotype. The rearrangement links TRBV6-1 to TRBJ2-7, with TRBD2 matching 10 bases. Germline V gives CDR1 MNHNS, CDR2 SASEGT. Losses at the gene ends were 4 bases for V and 3 bases for J; bases not matched to a gene: 3. The CDR3 covers 14 residues. For the CDR3, the DNA is TGTGCCAGCAGTGGGACTAGCGGAGACTACGAGCAGTACTTC. Protein sequence: CASSGTSGDYEQYF.

At least ten counts were recorded for this clonotype. The chain recombines TRBV11-3 with TRBJ1-2, with D possibly TRBD1 on 5 matching bases. V was trimmed by 4 bases and J by 4 bases, leaving 13 bases between them. The germline V gene has CDR1 SGHNT and CDR2 YENEEA. The CDR3 totals 14 residues. CDR3 sequence (DNA): TGTGCCAGCAGCTCCACCGGGACTCCCTATGGCTACACCTTC. Its translation: CASSSTGTPYGYTF.